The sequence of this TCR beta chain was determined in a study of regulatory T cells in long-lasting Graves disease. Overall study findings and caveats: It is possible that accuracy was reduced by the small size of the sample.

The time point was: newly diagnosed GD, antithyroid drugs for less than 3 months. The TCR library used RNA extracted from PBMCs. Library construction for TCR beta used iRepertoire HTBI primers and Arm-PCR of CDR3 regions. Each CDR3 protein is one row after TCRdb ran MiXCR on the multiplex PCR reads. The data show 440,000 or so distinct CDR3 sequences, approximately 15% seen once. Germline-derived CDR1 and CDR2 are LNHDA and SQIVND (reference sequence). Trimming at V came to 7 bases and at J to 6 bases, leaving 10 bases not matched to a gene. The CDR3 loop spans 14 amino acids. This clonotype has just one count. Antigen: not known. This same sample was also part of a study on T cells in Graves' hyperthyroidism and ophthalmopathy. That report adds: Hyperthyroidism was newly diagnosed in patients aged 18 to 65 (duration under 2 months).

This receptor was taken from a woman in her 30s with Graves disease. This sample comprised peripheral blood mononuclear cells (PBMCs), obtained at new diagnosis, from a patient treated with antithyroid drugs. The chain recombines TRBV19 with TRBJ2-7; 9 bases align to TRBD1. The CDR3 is CASKGTGTGSEQYF. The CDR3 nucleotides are TGTGCCAGTAAGGGAACAGGGACAGGGAGCGAGCAGTACTTC. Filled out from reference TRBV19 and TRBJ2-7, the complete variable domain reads DGGITQSPKYLFRKEGQNVTLSCEQNLNHDAMYWYRQDPGQGLRLIYYSQIVNDFQKGDIAEGYSVSREKKESFPLTVTSAQKNPTAFYLCASKGTGTGSEQYFGPGTRLTVT.